This TCR beta chain was sequenced for a study of blood T cell repertoires in COVID-19. Repertoires were generated with immunoSEQ multiplex PCR, while TCRdb's copy carries only in-frame clones and drops some. This sample yields some 270,000 clones, of which approximately 83% are seen a single time; roughly 3.2% belongs to the top ten. Trimming removed 2 bases from V and 4 bases from J, with 14 bases in between. CDR3 length equals 15 residues. Germline V gene sequence: CDR1 LNHDA, CDR2 SQIVND (reference sequence). The sequence was collected from a man aged 45-65 years who had recovered from COVID-19. The chain couples TRBV19 to TRBJ1-1, with D perhaps TRBD1 (5 bases). Sequenced input: PBMCs or T cells enriched from blood (not recorded which). CDR3 sequence: CASSILPAGITEAFF. In DNA, the CDR3 is TGTGCCAGTAGTATACTTCCGGCAGGGATCACTGAAGCTTTCTTT.